The source of this TCR beta chain is a study of T cell responses to AZD1222 COVID-19 vaccine. Study as a whole: Pooling was applied to second doses at about 4 or about 12 weeks.

Some clones are missing from TCRdb's copy, which holds only in-frame ones; the method was immunoSEQ multiplex PCR. The table has about 130,000 clones, roughly 90% seen once; the top ten hold 1.5% to 2%. Germline CDR1 SNHLY, CDR2 FYNNEI. The CDR3 loop spans 16 amino acids. V was trimmed by 3 bases and J by 0 bases, leaving 14 bases between them. Whole-study findings and limits: Regions 160-218 and 743-854 held dominance among vaccine-associated CD4 TCRs, which spanned spike.

On this clone itself: The antigen remains undetermined.

The chain joins TRBV2 to TRBJ2-5; no clear D gene. This TCR came from an adult in good health. The sample consisted of peripheral blood, taken on day 0 of AZD1222 vaccination. The CDR3 sequence: CASSEFRLIYQETQYF. CDR3 nucleotide sequence: TGTGCCAGCAGTGAGTTCAGGCTAATATACCAAGAGACCCAGTACTTC.